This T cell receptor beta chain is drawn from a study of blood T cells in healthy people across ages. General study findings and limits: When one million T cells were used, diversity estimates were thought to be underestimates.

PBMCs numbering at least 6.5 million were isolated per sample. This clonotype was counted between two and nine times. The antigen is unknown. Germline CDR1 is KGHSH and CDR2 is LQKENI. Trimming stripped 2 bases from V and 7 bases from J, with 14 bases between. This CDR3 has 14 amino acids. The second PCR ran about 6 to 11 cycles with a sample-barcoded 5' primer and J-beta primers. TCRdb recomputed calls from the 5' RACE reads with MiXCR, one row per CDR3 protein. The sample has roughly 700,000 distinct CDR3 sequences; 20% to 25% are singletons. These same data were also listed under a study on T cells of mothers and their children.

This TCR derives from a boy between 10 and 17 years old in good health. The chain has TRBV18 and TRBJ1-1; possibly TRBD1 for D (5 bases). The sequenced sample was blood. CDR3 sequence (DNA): TGTGCCAGCTCACCATCGGGGACCGAGTATGAAGCTTTCTTT. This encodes CASSPSGTEYEAFF.